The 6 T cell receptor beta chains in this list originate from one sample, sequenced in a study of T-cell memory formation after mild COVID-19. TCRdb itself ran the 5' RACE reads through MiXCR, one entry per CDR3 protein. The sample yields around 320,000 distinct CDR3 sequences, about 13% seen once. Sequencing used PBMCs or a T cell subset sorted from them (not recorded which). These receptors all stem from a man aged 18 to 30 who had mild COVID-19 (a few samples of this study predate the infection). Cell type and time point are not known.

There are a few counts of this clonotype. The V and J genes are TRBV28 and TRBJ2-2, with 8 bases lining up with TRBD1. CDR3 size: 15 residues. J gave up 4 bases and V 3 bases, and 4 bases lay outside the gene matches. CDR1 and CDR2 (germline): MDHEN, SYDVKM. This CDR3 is CASSFRGRGTGELFF. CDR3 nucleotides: TGTGCCAGCAGTTTCAGGGGGCGAGGCACCGGGGAGCTGTTTTTT.

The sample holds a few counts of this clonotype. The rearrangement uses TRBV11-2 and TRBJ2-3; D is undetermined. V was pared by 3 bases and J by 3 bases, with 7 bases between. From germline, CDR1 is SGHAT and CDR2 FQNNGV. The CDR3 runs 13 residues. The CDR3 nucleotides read TGTGCCAGCAGCTTCTTCGCGACAGATACGCAGTATTTT. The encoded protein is CASSFFATDTQYF.

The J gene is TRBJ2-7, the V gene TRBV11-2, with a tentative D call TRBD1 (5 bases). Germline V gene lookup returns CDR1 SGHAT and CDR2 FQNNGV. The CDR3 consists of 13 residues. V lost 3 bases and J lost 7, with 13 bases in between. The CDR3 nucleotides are TGTGCCAGCAGCTTGCGCAGGGCAAGGGAGCAGTACTTC. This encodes CASSLRRAREQYF.

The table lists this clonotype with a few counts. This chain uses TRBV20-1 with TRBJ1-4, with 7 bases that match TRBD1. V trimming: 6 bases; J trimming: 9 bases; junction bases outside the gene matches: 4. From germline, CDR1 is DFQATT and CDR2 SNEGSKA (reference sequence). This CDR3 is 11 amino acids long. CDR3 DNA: TGCAGTGCCGGGACAGAAAAAAAACTGTTTTTT. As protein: CSAGTEKKLFF.

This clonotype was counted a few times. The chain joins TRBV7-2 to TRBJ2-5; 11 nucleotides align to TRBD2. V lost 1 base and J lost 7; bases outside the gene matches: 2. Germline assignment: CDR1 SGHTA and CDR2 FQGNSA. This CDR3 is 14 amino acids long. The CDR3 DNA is TGTGCCAGCAGCTTAGATAGCGGGGGGGGGACCCAGTACTTC. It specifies CASSLDSGGGTQYF.

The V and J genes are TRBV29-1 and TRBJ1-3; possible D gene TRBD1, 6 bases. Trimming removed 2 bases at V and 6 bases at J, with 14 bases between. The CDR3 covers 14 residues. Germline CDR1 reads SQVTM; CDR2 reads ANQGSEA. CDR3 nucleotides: TGCAGCGTTGAACAGGGGAGGTTTGCAAACACCATATATTTT. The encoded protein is CSVEQGRFANTIYF.